This T cell receptor beta chain was identified in a study of shared clonotypes between healthy human individuals. General study findings and limits: Sequencing of the sorted subsets was shown by rarefaction to be incomplete despite large depth.

This CDR3 is built from 17 residues. V lost 3 bases, J lost 4 bases, and 20 bases lay in between. Germline V gene sequence: CDR1 SGHAT, CDR2 FQNNGV. Sequencing was performed with immunoSEQ multiplex PCR; in TCRdb, only in-frame clones are kept and a portion is missing. The data hold 2 million to 2.5 million clones, with around 95% observed a single time. A word on this clone: Its target is not known.

This chain links TRBV11-2 with TRBJ2-3; D perhaps matches TRBD2 (6 bases). The sample comprised naive CD4+ T cells sorted from blood. Subset: CD45RA+ positively selected. The TCR was taken from a man younger than 35 in good health. In nucleotides, the CDR3 is TGTGCCAGCAGCTTCGTCGGGGGAGGCCCTCGCGCAGATACGCAGTATTTT. It is translated as CASSFVGGGPRADTQYF.